Sequencing of this T cell receptor (beta chain) was carried out in a study of CD8 T cells in Susac syndrome. RNA in amounts of roughly 0.5 to 1 ug was reverse transcribed with random hexamers. Coverage of TCR beta CDR3 amplification by immunoSEQ multiplex PCR extended to 54 Vbeta and 13 Jbeta. TCRdb reprocessed the immunoSEQ multiplex PCR reads with MiXCR, giving one entry per CDR3 protein. This table has 170,000 or so distinct CDR3 sequences, around 95% appearing once. The ends lost 2 bases at V and 10 bases at J; junction bases unmatched: 9. This CDR3 has 15 amino acids. Germline V lookup: CDR1 SGHTA, CDR2 FQGNSA. Susac syndrome patients met recently defined diagnostic criteria for definite or probable disease.

The V and J genes are TRBV7-2 and TRBJ2-1, with TRBD1 matching 9 bases. Sequenced input: CD4+ T cells from PBMCs. The TCR originated in a human donor with Susac syndrome. The CDR3 DNA is TGTGCCAGCAGCTTACTAACCGGGACAGGGAGGGAGCAGTTCTTC. Translating gives CASSLLTGTGREQFF.